This T cell receptor (beta chain) was observed in a study of CD8 T cells in Susac syndrome. An input of about 0.45 to 1 ug of RNA was subjected to reverse transcription using random hexamers. The CDR3 of TCR beta was amplified by immunoSEQ multiplex PCR across 54 Vbeta and 13 Jbeta. TCRdb re-analysed the immunoSEQ multiplex PCR reads in MiXCR, keeping a single row per CDR3 protein. This table holds 95,000 to 150,000 distinct CDR3 sequences, roughly 94% found once. Comments on this clonotype: Its antigen is still unknown.

Regarding the study as a whole: The peak of CD8+ clonal expansion in Susac was seen in TEMRA cells and active patients.

FACS was used to enrich TEMRA cells, whereas the CD8+ and CD4+ T cells were obtained by negative isolation. This receptor was taken from a human donor with Susac syndrome. The sequencing sample was made of CD8+ T cells from PBMCs.

The CDR3 bases are TGTGCCAGCAGCCTCGGGGACCGCGAAGAGACCCAGTACTTC. Protein sequence: CASSLGDREETQYF. This chain joins TRBV3-1 and TRBJ2-5; TRBD1 or TRBD2 may be the D gene (5 bases each). The CDR3 is made up of 14 amino acids. CDR1 and CDR2 from the germline V gene are LGHDT and YNNKEL (reference sequence). The V end was cut by 4 bases, the J end by 3 bases, with 12 bases between.